The next 18 T cell receptor beta chains were all read from a single sample in a study of OX40 agonist ivuxolimab in advanced cancers. Repertoires were generated with immunoSEQ multiplex PCR, while TCRdb's copy carries only in-frame clones and drops some. The table has about 81,000 clones, more than 85% seen once. The specimen comprised CD4+ or CD8+ T cells sorted from blood, sampled in a trial of the OX40 agonist ivuxolimab. All receptors come from an adult with an advanced solid tumor such as melanoma, head and neck, liver or kidney cancer.

This sequence joins TRBV13 and TRBJ2-5, with D possibly matching TRBD1 (6 bases). Germline CDR1 PRHDT, CDR2 FYEKMQ (reference sequence). This CDR3 spans 14 amino acids. V was clipped by 3 bases and J by 5 bases, with 13 bases between them. As DNA, the CDR3 is TGTGCCAGCAGCTTCGTCAGGGGTTTGGAGACCCAGTACTTC. Translated: CASSFVRGLETQYF.

A few counts support this clone. The chain carries TRBV6-5 and TRBJ1-2; TRBD1 matches 7 bases. Germline V gene lookup returns CDR1 MNHEY and CDR2 SVGAGI. J gave up 6 bases and V 5 bases, and 6 bases lay outside the gene matches. This CDR3 spans 13 amino acids. The CDR3 is CASSPPGGDGYTF. The CDR3 DNA reads TGTGCCAGCAGTCCCCCAGGGGGGGATGGCTACACCTTC.

V is TRBV6-5 and J is TRBJ1-2; no reliable D call. The germline CDR1 and CDR2 sequences are MNHEY and SVGAGI. The ends were cut back, 0 bases at V and 0 bases at J, with 8 bases in the middle. The CDR3 has 15 residues. The CDR3 DNA reads as TGTGCCAGCAGTTACTCAAAGGGAACTAACTATGGCTACACCTTC. As protein: CASSYSKGTNYGYTF.

V is TRBV5-8 and J is TRBJ2-5, with TRBD2 as a possible D gene (6 bases). The germline V gene encodes CDR1 SGHTS and CDR2 YDEGEE. Trimming shortened V by 2 bases and J by 2 bases, and 10 bases separated the two germline ends. The CDR3 contains 14 residues. The CDR3 loop reads CASSFHGTQETQYF. As DNA, the CDR3 is TGTGCCAGCAGCTTTCACGGGACTCAAGAGACCCAGTACTTC.

CDR3 amino acids: CASTSGDTYEQYF. The CDR3 DNA is TGTGCCAGTACGTCCGGGGATACCTACGAGCAGTACTTC. J is TRBJ2-7 and V is TRBV19; D possibly corresponds to TRBD2 (5 bases). Germline V gives CDR1 LNHDA, CDR2 SQIVND (reference sequence). V was trimmed by 7 bases and J by 2 bases, leaving 12 bases between them. The CDR3 runs to 13 residues.

The chain recombines TRBV15 with TRBJ2-7; D remains unclear. The CDR3 is 12 residues long. Trimming took 8 bases from V and 4 from J, leaving 12 bases between them. Germline CDR1 reads LNHNV; CDR2 reads YYDKDF (reference sequence). The CDR3 spells CATGSGTYEQYF. The DNA for the CDR3 is TGTGCCACCGGTTCGGGCACGTACGAGCAGTACTTC.

The chain combines TRBV7-3 with TRBJ2-7; a weak D match, TRBD2 (5 bases). V gave up 6 bases and J gave up 5 bases, with 17 bases separating them. Looked up from germline, CDR1 is SGHTA and CDR2 is FQGTGA. CDR3 length equals 14 residues. The CDR3: CASSPGSLPHEQYF. The DNA for the CDR3 is TGTGCCAGCAGTCCGGGGAGTCTACCCCACGAGCAGTACTTC.

The V call is TRBV7-9, the J call TRBJ2-1; D not certain. CDR1 and CDR2 (germline): SEHNR, FQNEAQ (reference sequence). The CDR3 has 15 amino acids. With 5 bases removed from V and 8 bases from J, the gap between germline ends came to 19 bases. The DNA for the CDR3 is TGTGCCAGCAGCCCTCGCCTAGAGGAGTTCCATGAGCAGTTCTTC. Translated: CASSPRLEEFHEQFF.

The chain uses TRBV29-1 and TRBJ2-7; D unresolved. CDR3 length equals 13 residues. V lost 7 bases and J lost 0, with 13 bases in between. Germline V gene sequence: CDR1 SQVTM, CDR2 ANQGSEA. CDR3 protein: CSGGTRNSYEQYF. The CDR3 DNA reads TGCAGCGGGGGAACGCGGAACTCCTACGAGCAGTACTTC.

The V and J genes are TRBV19 and TRBJ2-7; 9 bases agree with TRBD1. Germline CDR1 and CDR2: LNHDA and SQIVND (reference sequence). The V gene end was trimmed by 6 bases and the J gene end by 0 bases; junction bases not matched to a gene: 3. This CDR3 has 14 amino acids. The CDR3 reads CASSETGGSYEQYF. The CDR3 region has the DNA TGTGCCAGTAGCGAGACAGGGGGCTCCTACGAGCAGTACTTC. Supplemented by reference TRBV19 and TRBJ2-7, the full variable domain reads DGGITQSPKYLFRKEGQNVTLSCEQNLNHDAMYWYRQDPGQGLRLIYYSQIVNDFQKGDIAEGYSVSREKKESFPLTVTSAQKNPTAFYLCASSETGGSYEQYFGPGTRLTVT.

The J gene is TRBJ1-1, the V gene TRBV4-3; no clear D gene. V lost 0 bases and J lost 0, with 5 bases in between. This CDR3 contains 14 residues. Germline V gene sequence: CDR1 LGHNA, CDR2 YSLEER. CDR3 bases: TGCGCCAGCAGCCAAGACATATTGAACACTGAAGCTTTCTTT. Encoded protein: CASSQDILNTEAFF.

The chain joins TRBV27 to TRBJ2-7; possible D gene TRBD1, 5 bases. Trimming took off 3 bases at V and 5 bases at J, with 17 bases between the two ends. This CDR3 contains 15 residues. CDR1 is MNHEY and CDR2 is SMNVEV in the germline V gene (reference sequence). CDR3 coding DNA: TGTGCCAGCAGTTTGATGCCCAGGGAAGTAGACGAGCAGTACTTC. Translation: CASSLMPREVDEQYF.

The gene calls are TRBV6-5 and TRBJ1-6; D is undetermined. Germline V gene sequence: CDR1 MNHEY, CDR2 SVGAGI. The V gene lost 6 bases and the J gene lost 10 bases, with 13 bases spanning the gap. The CDR3 covers 13 residues. The DNA of the CDR3 is TGTGCCAGCAGCGGTGTCGACCACTCACCCCTCCACTTT. Amino acids: CASSGVDHSPLHF.

The V and J genes are TRBV19 and TRBJ1-5, with D uncertain. CDR1 is LNHDA and CDR2 is SQIVND in the germline V gene (reference sequence). The CDR3 is made up of 14 amino acids. Trimming removed 10 bases from V and 3 bases from J, with 16 bases in between. CDR3 nucleotides: TGTGCCACACCTATATTTCTACTCAATCAGCCCCAGCATTTT. Encoded protein: CATPIFLLNQPQHF.

The chain carries TRBV9 and TRBJ2-1; D gene ambiguous. The germline CDR1 and CDR2 sequences are SGDLS and YYNGEE. Between the trimmed V and J ends, which lost 0 bases and 1 base, there was a span of 8 bases. This CDR3 contains 15 residues. CDR3 amino acids: CASSVGSSSYNEQFF. The CDR3 DNA sequence: TGTGCCAGCAGCGTAGGTTCCAGTTCCTACAATGAGCAGTTCTTC.

This chain joins TRBV25-1 and TRBJ2-3; the D gene could be TRBD1 or TRBD2 (5 bases each). Trimming took off 3 bases at V and 2 bases at J, with 12 bases between the two ends. The germline V gene has CDR1 MGHDK and CDR2 SYGVNS. There are 15 residues in the CDR3. The CDR3 DNA is TGTGCCAGCAGTGACTCCGGGACGGTCACAGATACGCAGTATTTT. It specifies CASSDSGTVTDTQYF.

The gene calls are TRBV7-9 and TRBJ2-3, with 7 bases fitting TRBD2. Germline V gene data show CDR1 as SEHNR and CDR2 as FQNEAQ (reference sequence). V was clipped by 5 bases and J by 1 base; unmatched bases: 9. This CDR3 has 16 residues. In nucleotides, the CDR3 is TGTGCCAGCAGCCCGGTGGCTAGCGGCCGCACAGATACGCAGTATTTT. It is translated as CASSPVASGRTDTQYF.

The gene calls are TRBV7-6 and TRBJ2-2, with TRBD2 matching 9 bases. V shed 5 bases and J 3 bases; nucleotides not matched to a gene: 13. CDR1 and CDR2 (germline): SGHVS, FNYEAQ. CDR3 size: 18 residues. CDR3: CASSARSSGRFDTGELFF. DNA of the CDR3: TGTGCCAGCAGCGCCCGGAGTAGCGGGAGATTCGACACCGGGGAGCTGTTTTTT.